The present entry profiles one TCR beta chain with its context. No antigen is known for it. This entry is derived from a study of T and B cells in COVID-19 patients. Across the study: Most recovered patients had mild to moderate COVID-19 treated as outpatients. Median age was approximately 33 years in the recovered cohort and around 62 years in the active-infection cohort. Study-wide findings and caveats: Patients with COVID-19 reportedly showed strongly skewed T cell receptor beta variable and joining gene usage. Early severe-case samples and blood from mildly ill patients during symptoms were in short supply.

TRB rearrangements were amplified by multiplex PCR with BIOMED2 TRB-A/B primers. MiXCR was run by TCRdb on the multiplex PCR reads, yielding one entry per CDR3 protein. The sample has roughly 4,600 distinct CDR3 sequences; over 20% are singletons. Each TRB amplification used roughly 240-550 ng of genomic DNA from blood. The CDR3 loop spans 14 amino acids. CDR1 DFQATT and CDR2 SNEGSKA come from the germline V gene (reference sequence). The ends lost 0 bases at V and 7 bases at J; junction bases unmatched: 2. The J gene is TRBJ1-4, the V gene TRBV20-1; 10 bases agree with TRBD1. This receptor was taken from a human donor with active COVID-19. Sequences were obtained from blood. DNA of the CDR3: TGCAGTGCTAGAGAAGGGACAGGGGTTGAAAAACTGTTTTTT. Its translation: CSAREGTGVEKLFF.